The clone carrying this T cell receptor beta chain was counted at least ten times. The read halts 3 residues ahead of the CDR3 end, with the missing end drawn from the germline J gene. This sample is drawn from a study of T cell clonality in common variable immunodeficiency. Control and CVID samples contributed equal amounts of genomic DNA. Generated by immunoSEQ multiplex PCR, the TCRdb table keeps only in-frame clones and is missing some. The repertoire consists of about 43,000 clones, none detected only once. Germline CDR1 reads LNHDA; CDR2 reads SQIVND (reference sequence). Trimming left V 2 bases short and J 2 bases short, with 13 bases between. The CDR3 length is 16 residues.

The TCR originated in a person aged 18-70 years in good health. Sample: peripheral blood mononuclear cells. The chain has TRBV19 and TRBJ1-5, with D possibly matching TRBD1 (6 bases). The part of the CDR3 DNA that was read is TGTGCCAGTAGTATACCCGGGGGGGCAGGCAATCAGCCC. Translated, it gives CASSIPGGAGNQP. The CDR3, in full, reads CASSIPGGAGNQPQHF.